This is a list of T cell receptor beta chains from one sample in a study of T cell clones after liver transplantation. Data came from immunoSEQ multiplex PCR; TCRdb stores just in-frame clones and leaves some out. The data show fewer than 25,000 clones, around 93% seen once. The sample in question was CD8+ T cells from blood, obtained about 25 months after liver transplant. The source of these receptors is a human patient who received a liver transplant. Some T cells may be transferred from the graft donor. The CDR3 runs from the conserved cysteine through the conserved F or W. The D gene is left open where the match is weak. Clone size is not always given. Where it is, it says once, few, many or a class for expanded clones.

clone size,D gene,CDR3 length,V gene,J gene,CDR3 DNA,CDR3 protein
NA,NA,15,TRBV5-4,TRBJ2-5,TGTGCCAGCAGCTCACTAAACAGGCCCCAAGAGACCCAGTACTTC,CASSSLNRPQETQYF
large,NA,16,TRBV6-5,TRBJ1-2,TGTGCCAGCAGTCACTACGGACCGTTCCAAAAGGATGGCTACACCTTC,CASSHYGPFQKDGYTF
NA,NA,14,TRBV6-1,TRBJ2-7,TGTGCCGGGAAGCACCCCGGGCCAACCGGCGAGCAGTACTTC,CAGKHPGPTGEQYF
NA,TRBD1,16,TRBV4-1,TRBJ2-2,TGCGCCAGCAGCCCTCCCGGGACAGGGTATACCGGGGAGCTGTTTTTT,CASSPPGTGYTGELFF
NA,NA,13,TRBV27,TRBJ2-7,TGTGCCAGCAGTTTGACTGTATCCTACGAGCAGTACTTC,CASSLTVSYEQYF
NA,NA,12,TRBV6-5,TRBJ2-1,TGTGCCAGCAGTTACGTAGGGGAAGAACAGTTCTTC,CASSYVGEEQFF
NA,TRBD2,16,TRBV19,TRBJ2-3,TGTGCCAGTACTAGCGGGATATCCCTAAGCACAGATACGCAGTATTTT,CASTSGISLSTDTQYF
NA,TRBD1,16,TRBV9,TRBJ2-5,TGTGCCAGCAGCGTCGGGACAGGGGGCTTACAAGAGACCCAGTACTTC,CASSVGTGGLQETQYF
NA,TRBD1,13,TRBV28,TRBJ1-2,TGTGCCAGCAGTCGACAGGGGATGGGAGGCTACACCTTC,CASSRQGMGGYTF
NA,NA,13,TRBV5-4,TRBJ2-7,TGTGCCAGCAGCTGGGACCGATCCTACGAGCAGTACTTC,CASSWDRSYEQYF
NA,NA,15,TRBV9,TRBJ2-1,TGTGCCAGCAGCGTATTTGGAGCGAGAAGCAATGAGCAGTTCTTC,CASSVFGARSNEQFF
NA,NA,15,TRBV13,TRBJ2-3,TGTGCCAGCAGCTTACGGGTTTCTAGCACAGATACGCAGTATTTT,CASSLRVSSTDTQYF
NA,NA,13,TRBV19,TRBJ2-7,TGTGCCAGTAGTATCCCCGGCGGTTACGAGCAGTACTTC,CASSIPGGYEQYF
NA,TRBD1,15,TRBV7-9,TRBJ2-5,TGTGCCAGCAGCCCACGGGACAGGGAGCAAGAGACCCAGTACTTC,CASSPRDREQETQYF
NA,NA,14,TRBV27,TRBJ1-4,TGTGCCAGCAGTTTGGCAGGGGCTAGTGAAAAACTGTTTTTT,CASSLAGASEKLFF
NA,NA,12,TRBV29-1,TRBJ2-1,TGCAGCGGCGACAGCTCTTACAATGAGCAGTTCTTC,CSGDSSYNEQFF
NA,TRBD2,15,TRBV10-3,TRBJ2-1,TGTGCCATCAGTGAAGTAGCGGGAGTTCGGAATGAGCAGTTCTTC,CAISEVAGVRNEQFF
NA,TRBD1,14,TRBV5-3,TRBJ2-7,TGTGCCAGAAGCCCTCGGACAGGCCCAGGCGAGCAGTACTTC,CARSPRTGPGEQYF
NA,NA,12,TRBV7-9,TRBJ2-7,TGTGCCAGCAGCCCAGACAGTATTGAGCAGTACTTC,CASSPDSIEQYF
NA,NA,11,TRBV9,TRBJ2-1,TGTGCCAGCAGCAATGCCCATGAGCAGTTCTTC,CASSNAHEQFF
NA,TRBD1,15,TRBV27,TRBJ1-6,TGTGCCAGCAGTTTTGGCCAGGGGGCCGGTTCACCCCTCCACTTT,CASSFGQGAGSPLHF
NA,TRBD2,14,TRBV27,TRBJ2-1,TGTGCCAGCAGTTTGGGAGGGATCTCCAATGAGCAGTTCTTC,CASSLGGISNEQFF
NA,NA,15,TRBV9,TRBJ2-1,TGTGCCAGCAGCGTAGCGACGAGCTCCTACAATGAGCAGTTCTTC,CASSVATSSYNEQFF
NA,TRBD1,14,TRBV27,TRBJ2-3,TGTGCCAGCAGTCACAGGGGGAGCACAGATACGCAGTATTTT,CASSHRGSTDTQYF
NA,TRBD1,15,TRBV27,TRBJ1-1,TGTGCCAGCACCTCAACATCGGACAGGGGGCATGAAGCTTTCTTT,CASTSTSDRGHEAFF
NA,TRBD1,15,TRBV29-1,TRBJ1-1,TGCAGCGTTGAGATTGGGGGACAGGGGAACTCTGAAGCTTTCTTT,CSVEIGGQGNSEAFF
NA,NA,13,TRBV2,TRBJ2-7,TGTGCCAGCATTAAGGCAGGCGCCTACGAGCAGTACTTC,CASIKAGAYEQYF
NA,TRBD1,15,TRBV7-9,TRBJ2-1,TGTGCCAGCAGCTTAGAACAGGGGCTTAACAATGAGCAGTTCTTC,CASSLEQGLNNEQFF
NA,NA,14,TRBV5-5,TRBJ2-2,TGTGCCAGCAGTCACACTAGGCCCTCCGGGGAGCTGTTTTTT,CASSHTRPSGELFF
NA,TRBD1,13,TRBV11-2,TRBJ2-3,TGTGCCAGCAGCCTAAGACAGGGGGGTACGCAGTATTTT,CASSLRQGGTQYF
NA,TRBD2,15,TRBV10-2,TRBJ2-1,TGCGCCAGCAGTGAGCCAGGACTAGCGCTCAATGAGCAGTTCTTC,CASSEPGLALNEQFF
few,NA,16,TRBV27,TRBJ2-5,TGTGCCAGCAGTTCTGGGGGCTCACCGGGGGTGGAGACCCAGTACTTC,CASSSGGSPGVETQYF
NA,NA,17,TRBV27,TRBJ2-7,TGTGCCAGCAGACCGACAGGGTACGAACTAGCGGTTCTCGAGCAGTACTTC,CASRPTGYELAVLEQYF
NA,NA,12,TRBV30,TRBJ2-7,TGTGCCTGGAGTGTTTCCAGGGGAGAGCAGTACTTC,CAWSVSRGEQYF
NA,NA,13,TRBV7-3,TRBJ1-1,TGTGCCAGCGGACCGACAGGCGGAACTGAAGCTTTCTTT,CASGPTGGTEAFF
NA,NA,15,TRBV5-1,TRBJ2-1,TGCGCCAGCAGCTTGCGGGTAGGCGCCTACAATGAGCAGTTCTTC,CASSLRVGAYNEQFF
medium-sized,NA,13,TRBV19,TRBJ2-7,TGTGCCAGTAGTATAGGGCTTACCTACGAGCAGTACTTC,CASSIGLTYEQYF
NA,NA,12,TRBV27,TRBJ1-2,TGTGCCACCAGACGGGGGGTCTTAAACTACACCTTC,CATRRGVLNYTF
NA,TRBD1,15,TRBV6-5,TRBJ1-1,TGTGCCAGCAGCTACAAACAGGGGTTGAACACTGAAGCTTTCTTT,CASSYKQGLNTEAFF
NA,NA,12,TRBV25-1,TRBJ2-7,TGTGCCAGCAGTGAATATAAGGGCGAGCAGTACTTC,CASSEYKGEQYF
NA,TRBD1,14,TRBV28,TRBJ2-7,TGTGCCAGCAGTTTGACAGGGGTCGAGAACGAGCAGTACTTC,CASSLTGVENEQYF
NA,NA,13,TRBV6-5,TRBJ1-1,TGTGCCAGCAGGGCGGGGTGGATGACTGAAGCTTTCTTT,CASRAGWMTEAFF
once,TRBD2,18,TRBV11-2,TRBJ2-1,TGTGCCAGCAGCTTAGTTCGGTCTAGCGGGCCTTCCTACAATGAGCAGTTCTTC,CASSLVRSSGPSYNEQFF
NA,NA,14,TRBV6-5,TRBJ2-7,TGTGCCAGCAGTAACGGGCCTATCGCCTACGAGCAGTACTTC,CASSNGPIAYEQYF
NA,NA,15,TRBV19,TRBJ2-2,TGTGCCTCCCTTGGGCGGACGGTCAACACCGGGGAGCTGTTTTTT,CASLGRTVNTGELFF
NA,NA,19,TRBV27,TRBJ2-2,TGTGCCAGCAGTTTGGAAGCCTTAGACGGTACTTCGAACACCGGGGAGCTGTTTTTT,CASSLEALDGTSNTGELFF
NA,NA,12,TRBV7-8,TRBJ2-7,TGTGCCAGCAGCTTAGGTCCGGGGGAACAGTACTTC,CASSLGPGEQYF
NA,TRBD1,16,TRBV9,TRBJ2-2,TGTGCCAGCAGCACTCACAGGGGGCGGGACACCGGGGAGCTGTTTTTT,CASSTHRGRDTGELFF
NA,NA,11,TRBV19,TRBJ2-7,TGTGCCAGTGACGGCGGGGACGAGCAGTACTTC,CASDGGDEQYF
NA,NA,14,TRBV28,TRBJ2-7,TGTGCCAGCAGTGTGGACACTGGCTCCTACGAGCAGTACTTC,CASSVDTGSYEQYF
NA,TRBD2,18,TRBV15,TRBJ2-1,TGTGCCACCAGCAGAGTGCGGGAGGCCTGGAGCTCCTACAATGAGCAGTTCTTC,CATSRVREAWSSYNEQFF
NA,NA,15,TRBV4-1,TRBJ2-7,TGCGCCAGCAGCCAAGGACTAGGTAACCACTACGAGCAGTACTTC,CASSQGLGNHYEQYF
NA,NA,14,TRBV27,TRBJ2-2,TGTGCCAGCAGTCTACTGGGACCGCGTAGGGAGCTGTTTTTT,CASSLLGPRRELFF
NA,NA,15,TRBV6-1,TRBJ1-5,TGTGCCAGCAGACCAGCATTGTATAGCAATCAGCCCCAGCATTTT,CASRPALYSNQPQHF